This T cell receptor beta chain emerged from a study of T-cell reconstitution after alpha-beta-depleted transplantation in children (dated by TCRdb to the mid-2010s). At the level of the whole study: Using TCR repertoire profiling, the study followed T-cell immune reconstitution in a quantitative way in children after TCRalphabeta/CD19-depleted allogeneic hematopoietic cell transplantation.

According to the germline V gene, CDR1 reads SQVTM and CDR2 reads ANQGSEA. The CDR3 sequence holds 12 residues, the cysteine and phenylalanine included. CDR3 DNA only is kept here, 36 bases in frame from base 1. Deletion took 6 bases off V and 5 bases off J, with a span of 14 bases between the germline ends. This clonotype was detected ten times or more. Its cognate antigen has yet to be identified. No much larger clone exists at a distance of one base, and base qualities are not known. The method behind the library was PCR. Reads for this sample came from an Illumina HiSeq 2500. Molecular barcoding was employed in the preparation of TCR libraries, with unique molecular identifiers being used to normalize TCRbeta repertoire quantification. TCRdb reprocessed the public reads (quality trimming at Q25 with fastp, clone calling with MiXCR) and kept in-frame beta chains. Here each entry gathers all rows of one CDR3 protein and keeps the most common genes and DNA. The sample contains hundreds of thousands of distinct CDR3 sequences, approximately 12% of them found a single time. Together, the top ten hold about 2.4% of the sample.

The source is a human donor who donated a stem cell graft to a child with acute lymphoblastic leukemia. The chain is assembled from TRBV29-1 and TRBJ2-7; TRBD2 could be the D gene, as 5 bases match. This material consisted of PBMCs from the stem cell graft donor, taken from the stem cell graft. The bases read TGCAGCGTCCAGAGGTCGGGGAACGAGCAGTACTTC. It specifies CSVQRSGNEQYF.